The clone carrying this T cell receptor beta chain was found once. The sample belongs to a study of blood T cell repertoires in COVID-19. Looking at the study overall: Specimens from acute and convalescent COVID-19 originated in the United States, Italy and Spain. PBMCs, B-cell-depleted T cells, or T cells were the source of the cDNA or gDNA that made up the material.

Authors' analysis steps: Amplification from reference gene primers served as the basis for estimated nucleated cell counts. The assay was immunoSEQ multiplex PCR, and TCRdb's table has in-frame clones only and misses some. V and J calls and clone size are those listed in that table; D and trimming were worked out from the DNA. The table includes about 80,000 clones, around 76% detected once. The germline gives CDR1 LNHDA, CDR2 SQIVND (reference sequence). Trimming at V came to 5 bases and at J to 6 bases, leaving 9 bases not matched to a gene. The CDR3 has 14 residues. The rearrangement links TRBV19 to TRBJ2-7; 8 bases map to TRBD2. This receptor was obtained from a man aged 65 to 85 with active or convalescent COVID-19. The sample taken for sequencing was peripheral blood. The CDR3 nucleotides are TGTGCCAGTAGTCTCTCGGGACTAGAGGCCGAGCAGTACTTC. It is translated as CASSLSGLEAEQYF.